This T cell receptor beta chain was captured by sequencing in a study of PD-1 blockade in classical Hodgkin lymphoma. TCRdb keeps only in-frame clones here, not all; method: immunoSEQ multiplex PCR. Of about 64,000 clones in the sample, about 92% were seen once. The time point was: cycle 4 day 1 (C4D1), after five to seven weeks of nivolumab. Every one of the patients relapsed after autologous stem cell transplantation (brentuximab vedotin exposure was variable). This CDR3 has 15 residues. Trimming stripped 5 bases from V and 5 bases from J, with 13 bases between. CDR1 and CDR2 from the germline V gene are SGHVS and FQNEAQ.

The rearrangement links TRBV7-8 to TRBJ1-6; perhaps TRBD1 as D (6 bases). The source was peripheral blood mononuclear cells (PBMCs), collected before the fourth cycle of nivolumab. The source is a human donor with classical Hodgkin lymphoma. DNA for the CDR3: TGTGCCAGCAGCCCCGGCCAGGGGAATAATTCACCCCTCCACTTT. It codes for CASSPGQGNNSPLHF. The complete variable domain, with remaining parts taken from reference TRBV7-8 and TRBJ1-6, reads GAGVSQSPRYKVAKRGQDVALRCDPISGHVSLFWYQQALGQGPEFLTYFQNEAQLDKSGLPSDRFFAERPEGSVSTLKIQRTQQEDSAVYLCASSPGQGNNSPLHFGNGTRLTVT.